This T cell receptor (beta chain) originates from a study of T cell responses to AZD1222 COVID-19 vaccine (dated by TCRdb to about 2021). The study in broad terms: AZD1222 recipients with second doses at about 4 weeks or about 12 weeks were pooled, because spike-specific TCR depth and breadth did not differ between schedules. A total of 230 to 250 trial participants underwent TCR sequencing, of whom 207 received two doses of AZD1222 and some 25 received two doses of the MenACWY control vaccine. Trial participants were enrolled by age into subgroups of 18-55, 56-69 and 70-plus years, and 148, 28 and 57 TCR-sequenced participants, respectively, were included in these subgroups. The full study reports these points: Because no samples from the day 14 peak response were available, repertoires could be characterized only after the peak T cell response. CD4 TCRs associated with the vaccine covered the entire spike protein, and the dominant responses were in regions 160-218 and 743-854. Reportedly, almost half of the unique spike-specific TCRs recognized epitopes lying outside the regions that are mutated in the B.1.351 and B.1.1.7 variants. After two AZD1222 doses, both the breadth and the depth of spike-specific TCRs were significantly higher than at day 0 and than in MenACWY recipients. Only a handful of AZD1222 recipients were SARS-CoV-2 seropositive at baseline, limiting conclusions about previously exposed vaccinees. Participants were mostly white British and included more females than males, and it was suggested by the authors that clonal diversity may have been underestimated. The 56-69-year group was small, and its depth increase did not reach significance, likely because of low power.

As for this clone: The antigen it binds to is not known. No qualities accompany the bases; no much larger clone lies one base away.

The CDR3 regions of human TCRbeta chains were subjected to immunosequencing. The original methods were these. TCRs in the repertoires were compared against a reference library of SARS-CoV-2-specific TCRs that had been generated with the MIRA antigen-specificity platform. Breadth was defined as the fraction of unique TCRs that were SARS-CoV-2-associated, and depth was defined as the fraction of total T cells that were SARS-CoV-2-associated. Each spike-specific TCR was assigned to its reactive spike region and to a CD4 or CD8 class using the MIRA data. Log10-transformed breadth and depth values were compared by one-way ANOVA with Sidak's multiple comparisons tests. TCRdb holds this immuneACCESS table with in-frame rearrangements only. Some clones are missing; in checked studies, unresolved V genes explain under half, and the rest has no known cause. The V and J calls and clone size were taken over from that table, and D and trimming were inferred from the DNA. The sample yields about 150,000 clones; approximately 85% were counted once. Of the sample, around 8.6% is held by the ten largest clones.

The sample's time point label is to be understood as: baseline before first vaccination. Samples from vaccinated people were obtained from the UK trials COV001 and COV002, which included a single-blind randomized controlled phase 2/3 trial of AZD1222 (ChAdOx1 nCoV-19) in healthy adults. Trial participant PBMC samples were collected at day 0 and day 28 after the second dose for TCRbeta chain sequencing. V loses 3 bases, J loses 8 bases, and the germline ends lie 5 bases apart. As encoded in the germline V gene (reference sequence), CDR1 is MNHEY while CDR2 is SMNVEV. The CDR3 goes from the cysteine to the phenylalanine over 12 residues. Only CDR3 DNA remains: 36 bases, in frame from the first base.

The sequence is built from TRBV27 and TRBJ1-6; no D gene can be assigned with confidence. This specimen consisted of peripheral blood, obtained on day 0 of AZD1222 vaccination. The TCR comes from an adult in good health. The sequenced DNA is TGTGCCAGCAGTTTCCCCGATTCACCCCTCCACTTT. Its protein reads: CASSFPDSPLHF.